The rows below give T cell receptor beta chains drawn from one sample of a study of T cells in localized non-small cell lung cancer. Clones were sequenced by immunoSEQ multiplex PCR, and TCRdb holds only the in-frame ones, with some missing. In the table there are some 26,000 clones, about 87% of which are singletons. This sample comprised peripheral blood, obtained before any cancer treatment. Receptors originate from a woman aged 18-49 years with stage I lung adenocarcinoma. Each CDR3 is given with its conserved first and last residue. D genes are given only for firm matches. Size tells how often a clone was seen (once, few, many) or the class of an expanded clone, and some rows leave it out.

D gene: TRBD2
clone size: -
J gene: TRBJ2-3
V gene: TRBV18
CDR3 length: 19
CDR3 protein: CASSPGLLLLAGEADTQYF
CDR3 DNA: TGTGCCAGCTCACCGGGTCTCCTCCTTTTAGCGGGAGAGGCAGATACGCAGTATTTT

D gene: -
clone size: few
J gene: TRBJ1-2
V gene: TRBV7-9
CDR3 length: 14
CDR3 protein: CASSLRGDDYGYTF
CDR3 DNA: TGTGCCAGCAGCTTAAGAGGGGATGACTATGGCTACACCTTC

D gene: -
clone size: -
J gene: TRBJ1-1
V gene: TRBV30
CDR3 length: 13
CDR3 protein: CAWSVRGNTEAFF
CDR3 DNA: TGTGCCTGGAGTGTACGAGGAAACACTGAAGCTTTCTTT

D gene: -
clone size: -
J gene: TRBJ2-2
V gene: TRBV10-1
CDR3 length: 13
CDR3 protein: CASGGQNTGELFF
CDR3 DNA: TGCGCCAGCGGGGGACAGAACACCGGGGAGCTGTTTTTT

D gene: -
clone size: once
J gene: TRBJ1-3
V gene: TRBV4-1
CDR3 length: 14
CDR3 protein: CASSRQGPGNTIYF
CDR3 DNA: TGCGCCAGCAGCCGGCAAGGACCTGGAAACACCATATATTTT

D gene: TRBD1
clone size: once
J gene: TRBJ1-2
V gene: TRBV4-3
CDR3 length: 16
CDR3 protein: CASSLRSGQYNYGYTF
CDR3 DNA: TGCGCCAGCAGCCTAAGATCGGGACAGTATAACTATGGCTACACCTTC

D gene: TRBD2
clone size: -
J gene: TRBJ2-7
V gene: TRBV19
CDR3 length: 16
CDR3 protein: CASSISGGGWNYEQYF
CDR3 DNA: TGTGCCAGTAGTATTTCGGGAGGTGGATGGAACTACGAGCAGTACTTC

D gene: TRBD1
clone size: -
J gene: TRBJ1-1
V gene: TRBV19
CDR3 length: 16
CDR3 protein: CASSIDGWTGRTEAFF
CDR3 DNA: TGTGCCAGTAGTATAGATGGATGGACAGGGAGGACTGAAGCTTTCTTT

D gene: -
clone size: -
J gene: TRBJ1-1
V gene: TRBV5-1
CDR3 length: 14
CDR3 protein: CASSSIGLNTEAFF
CDR3 DNA: TGCGCCAGCAGCTCCATCGGGCTGAACACTGAAGCTTTCTTT

D gene: -
clone size: -
J gene: TRBJ2-3
V gene: TRBV7-2
CDR3 length: 19
CDR3 protein: CASSLDGFWWVEGTDTQYF
CDR3 DNA: TGTGCCAGCAGCTTAGATGGGTTTTGGTGGGTTGAGGGCACAGATACGCAGTATTTT

D gene: -
clone size: -
J gene: TRBJ1-2
V gene: TRBV25-1
CDR3 length: 13
CDR3 protein: CASSGVQGYGYTF
CDR3 DNA: TGTGCCAGCAGTGGGGTACAGGGATATGGCTACACCTTC

D gene: -
clone size: -
J gene: TRBJ1-1
V gene: TRBV11-3
CDR3 length: 14
CDR3 protein: CASNMGPGATEAFF
CDR3 DNA: TGTGCCAGCAACATGGGGCCAGGAGCCACTGAAGCTTTCTTT

D gene: TRBD1
clone size: -
J gene: TRBJ2-7
V gene: TRBV11-2
CDR3 length: 16
CDR3 protein: CASSSRTGLRRYEQYF
CDR3 DNA: TGTGCCAGCAGCTCCCGGACAGGCTTGAGGCGCTACGAGCAGTACTTC

D gene: TRBD2
clone size: once
J gene: TRBJ2-7
V gene: TRBV5-4
CDR3 length: 17
CDR3 protein: CASSLGELAGAAYEQYF
CDR3 DNA: TGTGCCAGCAGCTTGGGGGAGCTAGCGGGAGCGGCATACGAGCAGTACTTC

D gene: TRBD1
clone size: once
J gene: TRBJ1-1
V gene: TRBV4-1
CDR3 length: 15
CDR3 protein: CASSHSQGDPPMAFF
CDR3 DNA: TGCGCCAGCAGCCATTCCCAGGGGGACCCTCCAATGGCTTTCTTT

D gene: -
clone size: -
J gene: TRBJ1-3
V gene: TRBV9
CDR3 length: 15
CDR3 protein: CASSVEALAGNTIYF
CDR3 DNA: TGTGCCAGCAGCGTAGAAGCCTTGGCTGGAAACACCATATATTTT